This T cell receptor beta chain derives from a study of blood T cell repertoires in COVID-19. About the research overall: T cells, B-cell-depleted T cells, or PBMCs supplied cDNA or gDNA.

In the source study's methods: Nucleated cell counts were estimated from reference gene primer amplification. Using immunoSEQ multiplex PCR, the repertoire was profiled, and TCRdb retains in-frame clones only, with some absent. The V and J calls and clone size come from that table; D and trimming were worked out from the DNA. The repertoire has about 230,000 clones, 65% to 90% of them found once; the top ten carry around 7.2%. Per the germline V gene, CDR1 is LGHNA and CDR2 is YNFKEQ. J lost 3 bases, V lost 4 bases, and 2 bases had no gene match. This CDR3 comprises 13 residues. The source of this sequence is a woman in her forties or fifties with acute or convalescent COVID-19. The sample comprised peripheral blood. This chain links TRBV4-2 with TRBJ1-1; TRBD1 aligns across 7 bases. The CDR3 reads CASSLDRDTEAFF. The DNA of the CDR3 is TGTGCCAGCAGCCTCGACAGGGACACTGAAGCTTTCTTT.